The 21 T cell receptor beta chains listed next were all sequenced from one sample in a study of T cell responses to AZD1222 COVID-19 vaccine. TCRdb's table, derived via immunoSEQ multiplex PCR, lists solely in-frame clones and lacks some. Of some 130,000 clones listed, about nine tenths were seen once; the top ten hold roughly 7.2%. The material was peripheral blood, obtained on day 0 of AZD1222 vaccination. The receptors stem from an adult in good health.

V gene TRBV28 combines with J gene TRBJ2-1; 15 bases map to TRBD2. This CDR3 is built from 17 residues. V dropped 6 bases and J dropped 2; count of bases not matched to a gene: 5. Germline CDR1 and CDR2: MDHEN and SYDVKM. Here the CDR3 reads CASRSGLAGGPYNEQFF. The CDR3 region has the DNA TGTGCCAGCAGGTCGGGACTAGCGGGGGGTCCCTACAATGAGCAGTTCTTC.

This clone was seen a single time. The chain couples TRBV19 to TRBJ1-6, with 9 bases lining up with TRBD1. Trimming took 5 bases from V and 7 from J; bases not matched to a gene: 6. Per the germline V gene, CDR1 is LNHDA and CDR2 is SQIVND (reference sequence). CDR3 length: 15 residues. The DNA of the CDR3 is TGTGCCAGTAGTGCCGTGGGACAGGGAAATTCACCCCTCCACTTT. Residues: CASSAVGQGNSPLHF.

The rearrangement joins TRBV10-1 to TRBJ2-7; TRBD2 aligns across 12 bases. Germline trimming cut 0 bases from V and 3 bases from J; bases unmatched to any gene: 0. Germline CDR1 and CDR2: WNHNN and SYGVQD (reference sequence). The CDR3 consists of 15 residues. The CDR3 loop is CASSESTSGGYEQYF. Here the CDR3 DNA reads TGCGCCAGCAGTGAGTCGACTAGCGGGGGCTACGAGCAGTACTTC.

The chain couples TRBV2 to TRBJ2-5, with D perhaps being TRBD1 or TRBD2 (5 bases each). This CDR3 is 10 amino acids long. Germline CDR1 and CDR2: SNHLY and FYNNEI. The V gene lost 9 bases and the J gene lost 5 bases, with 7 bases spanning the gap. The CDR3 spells CARGEETQYF. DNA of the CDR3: TGTGCCAGGGGGGAGGAGACCCAGTACTTC.

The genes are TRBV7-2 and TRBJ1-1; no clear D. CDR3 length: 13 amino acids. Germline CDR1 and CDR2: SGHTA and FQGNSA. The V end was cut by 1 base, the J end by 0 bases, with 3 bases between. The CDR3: CASSLEMNTEAFF. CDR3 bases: TGTGCCAGCAGCTTAGAAATGAACACTGAAGCTTTCTTT.

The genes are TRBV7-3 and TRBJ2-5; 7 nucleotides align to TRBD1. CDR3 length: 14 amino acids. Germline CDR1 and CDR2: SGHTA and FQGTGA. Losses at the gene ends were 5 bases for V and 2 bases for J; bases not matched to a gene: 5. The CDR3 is CASSPSGGQETQYF. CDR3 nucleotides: TGTGCCAGCAGCCCTTCAGGGGGTCAAGAGACCCAGTACTTC.

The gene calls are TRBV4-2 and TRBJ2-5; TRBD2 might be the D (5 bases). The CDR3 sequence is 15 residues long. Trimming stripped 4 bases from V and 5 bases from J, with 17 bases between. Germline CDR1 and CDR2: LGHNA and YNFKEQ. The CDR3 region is CASSPETTYGETQYF. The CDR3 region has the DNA TGTGCCAGCAGCCCAGAGACTACGTATGGGGAGACCCAGTACTTC.

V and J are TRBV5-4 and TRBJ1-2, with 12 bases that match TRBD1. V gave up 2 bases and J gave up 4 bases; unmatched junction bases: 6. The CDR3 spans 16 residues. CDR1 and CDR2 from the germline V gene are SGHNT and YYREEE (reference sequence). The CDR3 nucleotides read TGTGCCAGCAGCTTCCCACCGGGACAGGGGGCCTATGGCTACACCTTC. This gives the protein CASSFPPGQGAYGYTF.

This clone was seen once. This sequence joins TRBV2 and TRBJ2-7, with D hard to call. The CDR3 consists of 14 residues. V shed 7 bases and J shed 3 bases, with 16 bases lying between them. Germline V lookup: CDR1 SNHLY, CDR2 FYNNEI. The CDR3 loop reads CASTAGPQVYEQYF. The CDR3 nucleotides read TGTGCCAGCACTGCCGGGCCCCAGGTCTACGAGCAGTACTTC.

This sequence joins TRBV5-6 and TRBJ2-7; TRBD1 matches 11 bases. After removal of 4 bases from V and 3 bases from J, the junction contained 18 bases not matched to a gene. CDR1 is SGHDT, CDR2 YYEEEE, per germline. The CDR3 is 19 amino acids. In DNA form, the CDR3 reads TGTGCCAGCAGCCCCCTAGGTATTCTTGGGACAGGGGGAGACTACGAGCAGTACTTC. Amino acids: CASSPLGILGTGGDYEQYF.

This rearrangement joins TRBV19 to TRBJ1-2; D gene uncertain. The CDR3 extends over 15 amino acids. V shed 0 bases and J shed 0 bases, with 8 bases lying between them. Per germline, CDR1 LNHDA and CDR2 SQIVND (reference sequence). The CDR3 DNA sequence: TGTGCCAGTAGTATAGAGTACAGCACTAACTATGGCTACACCTTC. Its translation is CASSIEYSTNYGYTF.

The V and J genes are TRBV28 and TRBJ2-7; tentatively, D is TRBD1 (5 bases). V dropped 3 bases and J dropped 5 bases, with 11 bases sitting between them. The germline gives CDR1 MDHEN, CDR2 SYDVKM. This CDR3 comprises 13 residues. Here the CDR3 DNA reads TGTGCCAGCAGTTTCGCCAGGGTCAACGAGCAGTACTTC. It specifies CASSFARVNEQYF.

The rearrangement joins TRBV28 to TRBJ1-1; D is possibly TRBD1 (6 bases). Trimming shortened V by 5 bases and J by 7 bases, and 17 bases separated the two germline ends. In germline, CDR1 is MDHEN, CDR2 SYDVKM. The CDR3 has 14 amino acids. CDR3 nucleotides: TGTGCCAGCAGTACACCTACAGGGCGGGATGAAGCTTTCTTT. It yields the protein CASSTPTGRDEAFF.

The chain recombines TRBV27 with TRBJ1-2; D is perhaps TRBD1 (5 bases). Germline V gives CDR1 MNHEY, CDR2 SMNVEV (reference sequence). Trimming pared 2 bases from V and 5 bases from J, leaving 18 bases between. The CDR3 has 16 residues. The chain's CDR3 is CASSLVGGESSYGYTF. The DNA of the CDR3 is TGTGCCAGCAGTTTAGTGGGGGGGGAGAGCTCTTATGGCTACACCTTC.

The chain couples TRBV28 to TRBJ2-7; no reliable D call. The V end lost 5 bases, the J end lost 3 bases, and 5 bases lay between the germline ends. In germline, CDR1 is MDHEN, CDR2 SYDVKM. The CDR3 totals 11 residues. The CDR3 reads CASSTNYEQYF. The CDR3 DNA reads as TGTGCCAGCAGTACTAACTACGAGCAGTACTTC. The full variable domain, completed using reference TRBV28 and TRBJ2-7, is DVKVTQSSRYLVKRTGEKVFLECVQDMDHENMFWYRQDPGLGLRLIYFSYDVKMKEKGDIPEGYSVSREKKERFSLILESASTNQTSMYLCASSTNYEQYFGPGTRLTVT.

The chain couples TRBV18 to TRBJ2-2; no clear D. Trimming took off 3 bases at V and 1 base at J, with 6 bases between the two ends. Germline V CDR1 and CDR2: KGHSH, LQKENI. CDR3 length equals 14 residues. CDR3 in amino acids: CASSPPGNTGELFF. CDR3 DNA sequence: TGTGCCAGCTCACCGCCGGGGAACACCGGGGAGCTGTTTTTT.

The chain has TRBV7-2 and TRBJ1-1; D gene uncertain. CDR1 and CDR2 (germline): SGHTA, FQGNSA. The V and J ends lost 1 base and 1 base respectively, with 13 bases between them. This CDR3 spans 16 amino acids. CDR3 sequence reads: CASSLDGRVGNTEAFF. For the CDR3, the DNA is TGTGCCAGCAGCTTAGATGGGCGAGTTGGGAACACTGAAGCTTTCTTT.

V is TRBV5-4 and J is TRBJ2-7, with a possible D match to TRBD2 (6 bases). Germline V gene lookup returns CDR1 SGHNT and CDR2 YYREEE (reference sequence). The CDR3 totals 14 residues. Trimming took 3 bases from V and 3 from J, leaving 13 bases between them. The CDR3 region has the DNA TGTGCCAGCAGCTATTATGGAGGGGACTACGAGCAGTACTTC. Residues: CASSYYGGDYEQYF.

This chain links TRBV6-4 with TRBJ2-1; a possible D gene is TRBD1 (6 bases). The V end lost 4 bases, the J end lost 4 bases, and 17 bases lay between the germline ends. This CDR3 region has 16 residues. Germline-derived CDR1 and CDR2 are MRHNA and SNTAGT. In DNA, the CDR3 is TGTGCCAGCAGTGGGGTACTGGGGGCCGATTACAATGAGCAGTTCTTC. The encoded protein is CASSGVLGADYNEQFF.

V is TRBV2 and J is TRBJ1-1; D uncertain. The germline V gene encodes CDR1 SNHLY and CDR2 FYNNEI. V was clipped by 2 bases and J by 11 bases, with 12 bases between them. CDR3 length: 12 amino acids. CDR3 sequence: CASSEQYQRAFF. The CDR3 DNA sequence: TGTGCCAGCAGTGAACAGTACCAGAGGGCTTTCTTT.

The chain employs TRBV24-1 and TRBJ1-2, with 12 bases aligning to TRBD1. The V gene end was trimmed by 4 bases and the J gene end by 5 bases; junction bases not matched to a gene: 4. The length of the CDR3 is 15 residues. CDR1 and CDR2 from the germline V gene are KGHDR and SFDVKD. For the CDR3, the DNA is TGTGCCACCAGTGAACCGGGACAGGGGGCTTATGGCTACACCTTC. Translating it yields CATSEPGQGAYGYTF.